The 28 T cell receptor beta chains given below trace back to one sample, sequenced in a study of blood T cell repertoires in COVID-19. Libraries were prepared by immunoSEQ multiplex PCR; TCRdb keeps only in-frame clonotypes and omits some of them. The data hold over 200,000 clones, with approximately 80% observed a single time. Sequencing was performed on peripheral blood. These receptor sequences come from an elderly woman with active or convalescent COVID-19.

This chain joins TRBV6-2 or TRBV6-3 and TRBJ2-1; D remains ambiguous. Trimming cost V 2 bases and J 5 bases, with 13 bases left between them. The CDR3 is 15 residues long. Germline V gives CDR1 MNHEY, CDR2 SVGEGT. The CDR3: CASSYGTSVHNEQFF. The CDR3 nucleotides are TGTGCCAGCAGTTACGGCACCTCCGTCCACAATGAGCAGTTCTTC.

The chain joins TRBV28 to TRBJ2-2; tentative D call: TRBD1 (6 bases). This CDR3 has 15 amino acids. CDR1 is MDHEN and CDR2 is SYDVKM in the germline V gene. V was clipped by 6 bases and J by 8 bases, with 19 bases between them. The CDR3 nucleotides are TGTGCCAGCAGGTTGCGAGACAGGCCCCTGGGGGAGCTGTTTTTT. Amino acid sequence: CASRLRDRPLGELFF.

The chain uses TRBV10-3 and TRBJ2-5; 7 bases fit TRBD2. The V gene end was trimmed by 3 bases and the J gene end by 4 bases; junction bases not matched to a gene: 5. Germline CDR1 ENHRY, CDR2 SYGVKD. The CDR3 consists of 14 residues. CDR3 residues: CAISDLPGGETQYF. The CDR3 coding sequence is TGTGCCATCAGTGACCTTCCGGGGGGAGAGACCCAGTACTTC.

The chain joins TRBV14 to TRBJ1-1; D not resolved. Germline CDR1 is SGHDN and CDR2 is FVKESK. The CDR3 runs 13 residues. Between the trimmed V and J ends, which lost 3 bases and 3 bases, there was a span of 8 bases. The CDR3 loop is CASSQAPYTEAFF. CDR3 DNA sequence: TGTGCCAGCAGCCAGGCCCCATACACTGAAGCTTTCTTT.

This chain joins TRBV5-1 and TRBJ2-5; 9 bases match TRBD2. CDR3 length: 17 amino acids. Looked up from germline, CDR1 is SGHRS and CDR2 is YFSETQ. Unmatched junction bases numbered 7, after V lost 0 bases and J lost 1 base. The CDR3 reads CASSLAGAGGFQETQYF. As DNA, the CDR3 is TGCGCCAGCAGCTTGGCCGGAGCGGGGGGTTTCCAAGAGACCCAGTACTTC.

V is TRBV19 and J is TRBJ1-5; 8 nucleotides align to TRBD1. In germline, CDR1 is LNHDA, CDR2 SQIVND (reference sequence). The CDR3 consists of 16 residues. The V and J ends lost 4 bases and 6 bases, in that order; junction bases with no gene match: 11. The CDR3 DNA sequence: TGTGCCAGTAGTAATATGCCTCCAGGGGGCGTTCAGCCCCAGCATTTT. Encoded protein: CASSNMPPGGVQPQHF.

The chain couples TRBV6-5 to TRBJ1-4; possibly TRBD1 for D (6 bases). With 11 bases removed from V and 5 bases from J, the gap between germline ends came to 15 bases. CDR1 MNHEY and CDR2 SVGAGI come from the germline V gene. The CDR3 loop spans 13 amino acids. The CDR3 DNA sequence: TGTGCCTGTGGGGGGGGCCGAAATGAAAAACTGTTTTTT. It translates to CACGGGRNEKLFF.

The chain has TRBV28 and TRBJ1-5, with D perhaps TRBD1 (5 bases). The germline CDR1 and CDR2 sequences are MDHEN and SYDVKM. This CDR3 is built from 15 residues. Trimming removed 9 bases at V and 5 bases at J, with 20 bases between. As DNA, the CDR3 is TGTGCCAGTTATTGGAGAAGGGAGGGGCATCAGCCCCAGCATTTT. Amino acids: CASYWRREGHQPQHF.

The chain joins TRBV6-4 to TRBJ2-1; TRBD2 is a possible D gene (5 bases). The germline V gene encodes CDR1 MRHNA and CDR2 SNTAGT. V was clipped by 6 bases and J by 0 bases, with 12 bases between them. The CDR3 is made up of 15 amino acids. This CDR3 is CASSESGSSYNEQFF. The CDR3 DNA is TGTGCCAGCAGCGAAAGCGGTAGCTCCTACAATGAGCAGTTCTTC.

The rearrangement uses TRBV3-1 (or the pseudogene TRBV3-2) and TRBJ2-7, with D perhaps TRBD1 (5 bases). This CDR3 has 12 amino acids. V was shortened by 3 bases and J by 3 bases, with 6 bases between the two germline ends. Germline V gives CDR1 LGHDT, CDR2 YNNKEL (reference sequence). In DNA, the CDR3 is TGTGCCAGCAGCCATCAGGGCTACGAGCAGTACTTC. Translation: CASSHQGYEQYF.

The chain links TRBV6-6 to TRBJ2-7; 13 bases align to TRBD2. The CDR3 runs to 18 residues. J gave up 1 base and V 6 bases, and 12 bases lay outside the gene matches. Germline V CDR1 and CDR2: MNHNY, SVGAGI (reference sequence). The CDR3 DNA sequence: TGTGCCAGCAGCCGACTCTCCTCGGGACTAGCGGGATCCTACGAGCAGTACTTC. Encoded protein: CASSRLSSGLAGSYEQYF.

The genes are TRBV5-4 and TRBJ1-1, with 8 positions matching TRBD1. Unmatched junction bases numbered 6, after V lost 5 bases and J lost 6 bases. The CDR3 contains 13 residues. CDR1 is SGHNT and CDR2 is YYREEE in the germline V gene (reference sequence). The CDR3 loop reads CASRFDRGPEAFF. CDR3 bases: TGTGCCAGCAGGTTTGACAGGGGCCCTGAAGCTTTCTTT.

The chain combines TRBV7-2 with TRBJ1-2, with 12 bases lining up with TRBD1. Germline loops: CDR1 SGHTA, CDR2 FQGNSA. V was pared by 5 bases and J by 4 bases, with 5 bases of the junction left unmatched. This CDR3 is 15 amino acids long. The CDR3 region has the DNA TGTGCCAGCAGCGGGGACAGGGGGCGCAGCTATGGCTACACCTTC. Translated: CASSGDRGRSYGYTF.

The chain is built from TRBV11-1 and TRBJ2-1; D gene unclear. V lost 5 bases to trimming and J lost 9 bases, with 17 bases between them. Germline V gene lookup returns CDR1 SGHAT and CDR2 FQDESV (reference sequence). The CDR3 is 14 residues long. The chain's CDR3 is CASSPRPSSPEQFF. The CDR3 nucleotides are TGTGCCAGCAGCCCCAGGCCGAGTAGTCCTGAGCAGTTCTTC.

The J gene is TRBJ1-2, the V gene TRBV21-1. TRBV21-1 is shown as a pseudogene. The CDR3 has 15 amino acids. The CDR3 loop reads CASVAITPGGYGYTF. In DNA, the CDR3 is TGTGCCAGCGTGGCAATCACACCCGGGGGCTATGGCTACACCTTC.

In DNA form, the CDR3 reads TGTGCCAGCAGCTCGGGACAGCTTAATGAAAAACTGTTTTTT. Translating it yields CASSSGQLNEKLFF. This chain joins TRBV7-9 and TRBJ1-4, with 7 nucleotides matching TRBD1. The CDR3 length is 14 residues. Germline V gene data show CDR1 as SEHNR and CDR2 as FQNEAQ (reference sequence). Trimming took 4 bases from V and 4 from J; bases not matched to a gene: 3. Based on the CDR3 plus reference TRBV7-9 and TRBJ1-4, the full variable domain is DTGVSQNPRHKITKRGQNVTFRCDPISEHNRLYWYRQTLGQGPEFLTYFQNEAQLEKSRLLSDRFSAERPKGSFSTLEIQRTEQGDSAMYLCASSSGQLNEKLFFGSGTQLSVL.

The V call is TRBV25-1, the J call TRBJ1-1; TRBD1 matches at 7 bases. The CDR3 totals 15 residues. Germline V gene lookup returns CDR1 MGHDK and CDR2 SYGVNS. Trimming took 3 bases from V and 6 from J; bases not matched to a gene: 10. CDR3 loop: CASSDITGAWAEAFF. The DNA for the CDR3 is TGTGCCAGCAGTGATATAACAGGGGCTTGGGCTGAAGCTTTCTTT.

The chain employs TRBV29-1 and TRBJ2-3; TRBD2 aligns across 7 bases. The CDR3 has 16 residues. Germline V gene sequence: CDR1 SQVTM, CDR2 ANQGSEA. After removal of 3 bases from V and 6 bases from J, the junction contained 15 bases not matched to a gene. CDR3 sequence reads: CSVDGLGGGGRDTQYF. The DNA for the CDR3 is TGCAGCGTTGACGGACTGGGCGGCGGGGGAAGGGATACGCAGTATTTT.

This clone was counted a single time. The chain recombines TRBV5-5 with TRBJ2-4; D call uncertain. The CDR3 extends over 14 amino acids. Per germline, CDR1 SGHKS and CDR2 YYEKEE (reference sequence). Trimming took off 2 bases at V and 5 bases at J, with 11 bases between the two ends. The CDR3 protein is CASSLSPAENIQYF. The CDR3 coding sequence is TGTGCCAGCAGCTTATCCCCTGCGGAAAACATTCAGTACTTC.

The chain uses TRBV6-2 or TRBV6-3 and TRBJ1-1; 7 bases match TRBD1. The germline gives CDR1 MNHEY, CDR2 SVGEGT. This CDR3 is 18 amino acids long. J lost 0 bases, V lost 5 bases, and 15 bases had no gene match. As DNA, the CDR3 is TGTGCCAGCAGTCGCCAGCCCCGGGACAGCCTCATGAACACTGAAGCTTTCTTT. Translating gives CASSRQPRDSLMNTEAFF.

The chain combines TRBV4-1 with TRBJ1-5; TRBD1 matches 7 bases. The CDR3 loop spans 17 amino acids. Germline V gene data show CDR1 as MGHRA and CDR2 as YSYEKL. The junction had 8 bases not matched to a gene; V was cut back by 3 bases and J by 0 bases. CDR3 sequence reads: CASSHLTGAYSNQPQHF. The DNA of the CDR3 is TGCGCCAGCAGCCACCTTACAGGGGCCTATAGCAATCAGCCCCAGCATTTT.

This clone was found a few times. This chain uses TRBV28 with TRBJ1-2; D might be TRBD1 (6 bases). Germline lookup yields CDR1 MDHEN and CDR2 SYDVKM. The CDR3 is 15 residues long. With 8 bases removed from V and 2 bases from J, the gap between germline ends came to 18 bases. The DNA of the CDR3 is TGTGCCAGCTCCAATTGGGCAGGGGCCAACTATGGCTACACCTTC. Protein product: CASSNWAGANYGYTF.

The chain employs TRBV7-6 and TRBJ2-1; D is uncertain. Germline CDR1 reads SGHVS; CDR2 reads FNYEAQ. The CDR3 consists of 18 residues. V was shortened by 7 bases and J by 8 bases, with 30 bases between the two germline ends. CDR3 sequence (DNA): TGTGCCAGCACCATACCCCGGGTTTGCAGCCTCCTACGCGATGAGCAGTTCTTC. Translation gives CASTIPRVCSLLRDEQFF.

V usage is TRBV21-1 and J usage is TRBJ1-2; TRBD1 is taken as the D call from the table, unchecked against the DNA. TRBV21-1 constitutes a pseudogene. The CDR3 sequence is 15 residues long. For the CDR3, the DNA is TGTGCCAGCAGCTCCCGGGACAGGGCGTTCTATGGCTACACCTTC. Its protein product is CASSSRDRAFYGYTF.

The V call is TRBV4-1, the J call TRBJ1-4, with no clear D. Germline CDR1 and CDR2: MGHRA and YSYEKL. The V end was cut by 0 bases, the J end by 6 bases, with 14 bases between. The CDR3 spans 16 residues. This chain's CDR3 is CASSQDGSGSYEKLFF. CDR3 DNA sequence: TGCGCCAGCAGCCAAGATGGCTCGGGGTCGTATGAAAAACTGTTTTTT.

The rearrangement joins TRBV7-3 to TRBJ2-5; 9 bases line up with TRBD2. The CDR3 is 14 amino acids. CDR1 is SGHTA and CDR2 is FQGTGA in the germline V gene. With 5 bases clipped from V and 5 bases from J, the junction kept 6 bases outside the gene matches. The CDR3 loop is CASSPSGVGETQYF. CDR3 DNA: TGTGCCAGCAGCCCTAGCGGGGTCGGGGAGACCCAGTACTTC.

This chain links TRBV4-3 with TRBJ2-1; the D is unclear. From germline, CDR1 is LGHNA and CDR2 YSLEER. The CDR3 is made up of 16 amino acids. V shed 5 bases and J shed 1 base, with 15 bases lying between them. The CDR3 spells CASSDAGTFSYNEQFF. CDR3 nucleotides: TGCGCCAGCAGCGACGCAGGCACCTTTTCCTACAATGAGCAGTTCTTC.

The chain combines TRBV7-3 with TRBJ2-1; 7 nucleotides align to TRBD1. Germline lookup yields CDR1 SGHTA and CDR2 FQGTGA. The junction had 5 bases not matched to a gene; V was cut back by 5 bases and J by 7 bases. The CDR3 spans 13 residues. The CDR3 here is CASSPPGGNEQFF. Written as DNA, the CDR3 is TGTGCCAGCAGCCCCCCAGGGGGAAATGAGCAGTTCTTC.